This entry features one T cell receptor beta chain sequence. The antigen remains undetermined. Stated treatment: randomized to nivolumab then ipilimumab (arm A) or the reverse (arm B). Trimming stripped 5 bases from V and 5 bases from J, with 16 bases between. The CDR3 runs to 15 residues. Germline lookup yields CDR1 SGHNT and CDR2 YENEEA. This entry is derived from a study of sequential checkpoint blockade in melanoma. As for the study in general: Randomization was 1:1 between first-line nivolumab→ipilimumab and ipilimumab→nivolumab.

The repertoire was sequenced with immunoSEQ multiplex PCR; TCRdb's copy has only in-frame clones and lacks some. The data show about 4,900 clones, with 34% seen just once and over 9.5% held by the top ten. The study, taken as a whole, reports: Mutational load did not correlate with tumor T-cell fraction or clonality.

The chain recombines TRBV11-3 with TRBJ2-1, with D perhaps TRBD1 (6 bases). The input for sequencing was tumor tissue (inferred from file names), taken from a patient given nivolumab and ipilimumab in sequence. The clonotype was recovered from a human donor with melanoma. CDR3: CASSTPGHWDNEQFF. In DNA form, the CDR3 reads TGTGCCAGCAGCACACCGGGACATTGGGACAATGAGCAGTTCTTC. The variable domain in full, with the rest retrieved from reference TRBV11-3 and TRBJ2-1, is EAGVVQSPRYKIIEKKQPVAFWCNPISGHNTLYWYLQNLGQGPELLIRYENEEAVDDSQLPKDRFSAERLKGVDSTLKIQPAELGDSAVYLCASSTPGHWDNEQFFGPGTRLTVL.